Reported below is one T cell receptor (beta chain). This specimen belongs to a study of blood T cell repertoires in COVID-19. In the original analysis: The authors estimated nucleated cell counts from reference gene primer amplification. Method: immunoSEQ multiplex PCR; TCRdb's copy keeps in-frame clones and lacks some. From that table come the V and J calls and clone size; the DNA was used to work out D and trimming. The sample records approximately 200,000 clones, 84% being singletons. CDR1 SGHRS and CDR2 YFSETQ come from the germline V gene. The CDR3 covers 15 residues. V was clipped by 2 bases and J by 2 bases; unmatched bases: 6.

Sequencing used peripheral blood. This chain links TRBV5-1 with TRBJ1-2; 7 bases map to TRBD1. This sequence was found in a woman in her fifties or sixties who had recovered from COVID-19. CDR3 in DNA: TGCGCCAGCAGCTTAAGGGGGCTTTTAAACTATGGCTACACCTTC. It yields the protein CASSLRGLLNYGYTF. Complete variable domain (other parts from reference TRBV5-1 and TRBJ1-2): KAGVTQTPRYLIKTRGQQVTLSCSPISGHRSVSWYQQTPGQGLQFLFEYFSETQRNKGNFPGRFSGRQFSNSRSEMNVSTLELGDSALYLCASSLRGLLNYGYTFGSGTRLTVV.